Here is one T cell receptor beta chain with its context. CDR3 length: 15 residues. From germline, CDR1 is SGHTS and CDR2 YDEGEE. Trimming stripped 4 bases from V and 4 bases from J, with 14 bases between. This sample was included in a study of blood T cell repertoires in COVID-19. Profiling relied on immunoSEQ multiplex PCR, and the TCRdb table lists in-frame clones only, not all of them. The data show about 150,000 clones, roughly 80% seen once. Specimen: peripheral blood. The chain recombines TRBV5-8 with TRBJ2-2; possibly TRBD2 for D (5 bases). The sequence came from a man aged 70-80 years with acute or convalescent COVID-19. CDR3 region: CASSQDWGTTGELFF. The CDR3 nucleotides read TGTGCCAGCAGCCAGGACTGGGGAACCACCGGGGAGCTGTTTTTT.